This TCR beta chain is from a study of blood T cell repertoires in COVID-19. Across the whole study: Italy, Spain and the United States were the sources of the convalescent and acute COVID-19 samples.

Per the authors' pipeline: Counts of nucleated cells, estimated from reference gene primer amplification, were obtained. This table comes from immunoSEQ multiplex PCR, and its TCRdb copy is limited to in-frame clones, with some not included. The DNA was the basis for D and trimming; V, J and clone size are from that table. Of 60,000 or so clones listed, nearly 90% are singletons. The sequenced material came from peripheral blood. This sequence originates from a man aged 55 to 70 with active COVID-19.

The CDR3 here is CASSPQSRNNEQFF. In DNA form, the CDR3 reads TGTGCCAGCAGTCCCCAAAGTAGAAACAATGAGCAGTTCTTC. The chain carries TRBV25-1 and TRBJ2-1, with D uncertain. Germline V CDR1 and CDR2: MGHDK, SYGVNS. The CDR3 covers 14 residues. V lost 5 bases to trimming and J lost 5 bases, with 13 bases between them.